The 30 T cell receptor beta chains in this list originate from one sample, sequenced in a study of blood T cells in healthy people across ages. It was with a sample-barcoded 5' primer and a J-beta primer mix that a second PCR of roughly 7 to 12 cycles was run. TCRdb re-derived calls from the 5' RACE reads in MiXCR, one entry per CDR3 protein. The data hold roughly 800,000 distinct CDR3 sequences, with 58% observed a single time. The specimen sequenced was blood. These receptors all stem from a young man in good health.

This clonotype was seen at least ten times. The gene calls are TRBV10-3 and TRBJ2-3; TRBD1 matches at 7 bases. V trimming: 6 bases; J trimming: 3 bases; junction bases outside the gene matches: 6. The CDR3 contains 14 residues. Germline V gene data show CDR1 as ENHRY and CDR2 as SYGVKD. The CDR3 nucleotides read TGTGCCATCAGCTCCGACAGGGCGACAGATACGCAGTATTTT. Amino acid sequence: CAISSDRATDTQYF.

The chain joins TRBV9 to TRBJ2-4; no definite D call. The J call may be incorrect, as the DNA end agrees better with TRBJ2-7. The CDR3 length is 14 residues. Germline CDR1 and CDR2: SGDLS and YYNGEE. The CDR3 DNA sequence: TGTGCCAGCAGCGTAGGTGTGGGTGACTACGAGCAGTACTTC. This translates into CASSVGVGDYEQYF.

In this sample, this clonotype turned up a few times. The V gene is TRBV5-1, the J gene TRBJ2-5, with D unclear. Trimming stripped 3 bases from V and 4 bases from J, with 19 bases between. The CDR3 covers 16 residues. Germline CDR1 reads SGHRS; CDR2 reads YFSETQ. CDR3 loop: CASSSASPYRRETQYF. CDR3 nucleotide sequence: TGCGCCAGCAGCTCGGCGAGCCCCTACCGGCGAGAGACCCAGTACTTC.

The CDR3 bases are TGTGCCAGCAGCCCCCGGACAGGGTCCTCCTACAATGAGCAGTTCTTC. Translated, it gives CASSPRTGSSYNEQFF. The J gene is TRBJ2-1, the V gene TRBV7-6, with TRBD1 matching 8 bases. V gave up 5 bases and J gave up 0 bases; unmatched junction bases: 6. CDR1 is SGHVS, CDR2 FNYEAQ, per germline. CDR3 length: 16 residues.

Of note for this clonotype: A junction boundary mismatches the germline segment, possibly from a read error. The chain carries TRBV7-9 and TRBJ2-1; 7 nucleotides align to TRBD2. The CDR3 extends over 15 amino acids. CDR1 is SEHNR and CDR2 is FQNEAQ in the germline V gene (reference sequence). CDR3: CASKMTGGRDNEQFF. In nucleotides, the CDR3 is TGCGCCAGCAAAATGACGGGAGGACGAGACAATGAGCAGTTCTTC.

This clonotype appeared many times. V gene TRBV4-2 combines with J gene TRBJ1-2, with TRBD1 matching over 7 bases. Germline V gives CDR1 LGHNA, CDR2 YNFKEQ. V lost 3 bases, J lost 3 bases, and 4 bases stayed unmatched. CDR3 length: 14 amino acids. The DNA for the CDR3 is TGTGCCAGCAGCCATGGCGACAGGGACTATGGCTACACCTTC. It encodes CASSHGDRDYGYTF.

Of note for this clonotype: Sequence at one end of the junction differs from germline and may be a read error. The chain carries TRBV20-1 and TRBJ2-1; TRBD2 matches at 15 bases. The CDR3 length is 17 residues. The V gene's germline CDR1 is DFQATT and CDR2 SNEGSKA (reference sequence). The CDR3 protein is CNARGQRTSGGANEQFF. In nucleotides, the CDR3 is TGCAATGCTAGAGGACAAAGGACTAGCGGGGGGGCAAATGAGCAGTTCTTC.

This clonotype showed up just a few times. This chain joins TRBV7-2 and TRBJ2-7, with D hard to call. The V end lost 0 bases, the J end lost 3 bases, and 6 bases lay between the germline ends. This CDR3 spans 13 amino acids. Germline assignment: CDR1 SGHTA and CDR2 FQGNSA. DNA for the CDR3: TGTGCCAGCAGCTTAGCTGCCTACTACGAGCAGTACTTC. This sequence encodes CASSLAAYYEQYF. The full variable domain, rest sourced from reference TRBV7-2 and TRBJ2-7, is GAGVSQSPSNKVTEKGKDVELRCDPISGHTALYWYRQSLGQGLEFLIYFQGNSAPDKSGLPSDRFSAERTGGSVSTLTIQRTQQEDSAVYLCASSLAAYYEQYFGPGTRLTVT.

The rearrangement joins TRBV7-9 to TRBJ1-2; no clear D. V was cut by 1 base and J by 4 bases, with 7 bases left in between. Germline CDR1 SEHNR, CDR2 FQNEAQ (reference sequence). The CDR3 consists of 13 residues. DNA of the CDR3: TGTGCCAGCAGCTTAGACAAAAGCTATGGCTACACCTTC. This translates into CASSLDKSYGYTF.

The CDR3 here is CSGLAGTTDTQYF. The CDR3 DNA reads TGCAGCGGACTAGCGGGGACCACAGATACGCAGTATTTT. The chain links TRBV20-1 to TRBJ2-3, with 12 bases fitting TRBD2. The CDR3 totals 13 residues. Germline V gene lookup returns CDR1 DFQATT and CDR2 SNEGSKA (reference sequence).

This clonotype was recorded once. A single base separates this from a much larger clone, so it may be a read error. This chain joins TRBV7-2 and TRBJ2-7; the D gene could be TRBD1 or TRBD2 (5 bases each). V lost 4 bases, J lost 12 bases, and 25 bases lay in between. Germline V gene lookup returns CDR1 SGHTA and CDR2 FQGNSA. This CDR3 region has 15 residues. CDR3 bases: TGTGCCAGCAGCTCCTCGGTCAACCTGGGGGAGACCCGGTACTTC. This sequence encodes CASSSSVNLGETRYF.

Worth noting for this clonotype: Compared with germline, one end of the junction differs, possibly owing to a read error. In DNA form, the CDR3 reads TGTGCCAGTTCACCCTTTGTAGATACGCAGTATTTT. It specifies CASSPFVDTQYF. This chain links TRBV18 with TRBJ2-3; the D is unclear. Per the germline V gene, CDR1 is KGHSH and CDR2 is LQKENI. This CDR3 is 12 amino acids long. The complete variable domain, with remaining parts taken from reference TRBV18 and TRBJ2-3, reads NAGVMQNPRHLVRRRGQEARLRCSPMKGHSHVYWYRQLPEEGLKFMVYLQKENIIDESGMPKERFSAEFPKEGPSILRIQQVVRGDSAAYFCASSPFVDTQYFGPGTRLTVL.

The J gene is TRBJ2-5, the V gene TRBV6-5; 7 nucleotides line up with TRBD2. The CDR3 spans 13 residues. Looked up from germline, CDR1 is MNHEY and CDR2 is SVGAGI. Losses at the gene ends were 2 bases for V and 7 bases for J; bases not matched to a gene: 4. CDR3 DNA sequence: TGTGCCAGCAGTTACCGACTAGCTGGGACCCAGTACTTC. Translation gives CASSYRLAGTQYF.

A few counts support this clonotype. This rearrangement joins TRBV10-3 to TRBJ2-5, with D hard to call. Germline V CDR1 and CDR2: ENHRY, SYGVKD. Trimming left V 8 bases short and J 3 bases short, with 13 bases between. This CDR3 region has 13 residues. CDR3 in DNA: TGTGCCATCCGAGGTGGCTCCGAAGAGACCCAGTACTTC. Residues: CAIRGGSEETQYF.

V gene TRBV20-1 combines with J gene TRBJ1-2; no clear D. This CDR3 is 15 amino acids long. The V gene lost 0 bases and the J gene lost 4 bases, with 15 bases spanning the gap. Germline CDR1 DFQATT, CDR2 SNEGSKA (reference sequence). CDR3 DNA sequence: TGCAGTGCTAGAGATGACCAGGAGGCTTCCTATGGCTACACCTTC. It specifies CSARDDQEASYGYTF.

This clonotype occurred once. V and J are TRBV20-1 and TRBJ2-3, with D unclear. This CDR3 is 14 amino acids long. V shed 1 base and J shed 3 bases, with 11 bases lying between them. The germline gives CDR1 DFQATT, CDR2 SNEGSKA (reference sequence). The DNA of the CDR3 is TGCAGTGCTAGAGGGAGTCTTGAGACAGATACGCAGTATTTT. Translation: CSARGSLETDTQYF.

This chain links TRBV28 with TRBJ2-4, with TRBD2 matching 8 bases. The better agreement between TRBJ2-7 and the DNA end casts doubt on the J call. The CDR3 length is 18 residues. Germline V lookup: CDR1 MDHEN, CDR2 SYDVKM. CDR3 sequence: CASSFSYVTSGSSYEQYF. The CDR3 DNA sequence: TGTGCCAGCAGTTTTAGTTACGTTACTAGCGGTTCCTCCTACGAGCAGTACTTC.

CDR3 loop: CASRPTPSGVREQYF. The CDR3 nucleotides are TGTGCCAGCAGGCCAACCCCTTCGGGAGTGCGCGAGCAGTACTTC. The V gene is TRBV6-5, the J gene TRBJ2-7; TRBD2 might be the D (6 bases). V dropped 6 bases and J dropped 6 bases, with 21 bases sitting between them. Germline values: CDR1 MNHEY, CDR2 SVGAGI. This CDR3 has 15 amino acids.

This chain uses TRBV29-1 with TRBJ1-2, with a weak D call TRBD1 (5 bases). CDR1 and CDR2 (germline): SQVTM, ANQGSEA. The CDR3 covers 15 residues. V was clipped by 4 bases and J by 4 bases, with 19 bases between them. The CDR3 spells CSVVPRERSGYGYTF. The CDR3 DNA is TGCAGCGTTGTACCCAGGGAGAGGTCTGGCTATGGCTACACCTTC. The full variable domain, rest sourced from reference TRBV29-1 and TRBJ1-2, is SAVISQKPSRDICQRGTSLTIQCQVDSQVTMMFWYRQQPGQSLTLIATANQGSEATYESGFVIDKFPISRPNLTFSTLTVSNMSPEDSSIYLCSVVPRERSGYGYTFGSGTRLTVV.

The V call is TRBV20-1, the J call TRBJ2-1; 10 nucleotides agree with TRBD2. There are 15 residues in the CDR3. Germline CDR1 is DFQATT and CDR2 is SNEGSKA (reference sequence). V was pared by 0 bases and J by 3 bases, with 2 bases of the junction left unmatched. This CDR3 is CSARDASGGYNEQFF. As DNA, the CDR3 is TGCAGTGCTAGAGATGCTAGCGGGGGCTACAATGAGCAGTTCTTC.

The count of this clonotype is one. The chain joins TRBV20-1 to TRBJ2-7, with a tentative D call TRBD2 (6 bases). V lost 5 bases to trimming and J lost 3 bases, with 20 bases between them. Germline V gene sequence: CDR1 DFQATT, CDR2 SNEGSKA (reference sequence). The CDR3 has 15 residues. CDR3 nucleotide sequence: TGCAGTGCTCCCAAACCCTCGGAGGGGATCTACGAGCAGTACTTC. This translates into CSAPKPSEGIYEQYF.

The J gene is TRBJ2-2, the V gene TRBV18; tentative D call: TRBD2 (7 bases). V gave up 10 bases and J gave up 3 bases, with 18 bases separating them. CDR1 KGHSH and CDR2 LQKENI come from the germline V gene. The CDR3 runs 15 residues. Written as DNA, the CDR3 is TGTGCCACCGACAGAGGGGGGGCCTACACCGGGGAGCTGTTTTTT. This codes for CATDRGGAYTGELFF.

This clonotype has a handful of counts. The chain's CDR3 is CASSLSLAGNEQFF. CDR3 DNA: TGTGCCAGCAGCTTATCACTAGCGGGTAATGAGCAGTTCTTC. V is TRBV7-2 and J is TRBJ2-1, with 9 bases identical to TRBD2. V was clipped by 2 bases and J by 7 bases; unmatched bases: 3. The CDR3 consists of 14 residues. Germline V CDR1 and CDR2: SGHTA, FQGNSA.

V gene TRBV20-1 combines with J gene TRBJ2-7; no clear D gene. Looked up from germline, CDR1 is DFQATT and CDR2 is SNEGSKA (reference sequence). V shed 3 bases and J shed 0 bases, with 12 bases lying between them. CDR3 size: 14 residues. The CDR3 nucleotides read TGCAGTGCTAGTGAGACCATCAGCTCCTACGAGCAGTACTTC. The encoded protein is CSASETISSYEQYF.

This clonotype was counted a few times. V is TRBV5-1 and J is TRBJ1-2; no clear D. This CDR3 is built from 11 residues. Trimming stripped 0 bases from V and 6 bases from J, with 3 bases between. Germline CDR1 reads SGHRS; CDR2 reads YFSETQ. In nucleotides, the CDR3 is TGCGCCAGCAGCTTGGTCCATGGCTACACCTTC. Amino acids: CASSLVHGYTF.

CDR3 nucleotide sequence: TGTGCCAGCAGTTTAGCGGGCAGCTACTATGGCTACACCTTC. It is translated as CASSLAGSYYGYTF. This chain uses TRBV12-3 or TRBV12-4 with TRBJ1-2, with D unresolved. The CDR3 consists of 14 residues. V was shortened by 0 bases and J by 3 bases, with 8 bases between the two germline ends.

The CDR3 loop reads CASSQDQGSSTQYF. The CDR3 region has the DNA TGTGCCAGCAGCCAAGATCAGGGGTCGTCGACCCAGTACTTC. The V and J genes are TRBV3-1 and TRBJ2-7; maybe TRBD1 (6 bases). TRBJ2-5 matches the DNA end more closely, so the J call is doubtful. Looked up from germline, CDR1 is LGHDT and CDR2 is YNNKEL (reference sequence). This CDR3 region has 14 residues.

The table lists this clonotype with a few counts. The chain recombines TRBV11-3 with TRBJ2-3; either TRBD1 or TRBD2 may supply D (6 bases each). The CDR3 is made up of 12 amino acids. Germline V lookup: CDR1 SGHNT, CDR2 YENEEA. Trimming stripped 5 bases from V and 6 bases from J, with 9 bases between. The CDR3 spells CASSKGGDTQYF. CDR3 coding DNA: TGTGCCAGCAGCAAAGGGGGGGATACGCAGTATTTT.

V gene TRBV7-2 combines with J gene TRBJ2-5, with 7 bases identical to TRBD1. Germline V CDR1 and CDR2: SGHTA, FQGNSA. J was trimmed by 5 bases and V by 5 bases; bases with no gene match: 8. The CDR3 totals 14 residues. The CDR3 loop is CASSHRGNVETQYF. As DNA, the CDR3 is TGTGCCAGCAGCCACAGGGGTAATGTCGAGACCCAGTACTTC.

The rearrangement links TRBV4-2 to TRBJ2-7; weak D call: TRBD1 (6 bases). V was pared by 1 base and J by 1 base, with 11 bases between. Germline CDR1 and CDR2: LGHNA and YNFKEQ. The CDR3 contains 15 residues. The chain's CDR3 is CASSQAKGTSYEQYF. The CDR3 DNA reads TGTGCCAGCAGCCAAGCCAAGGGGACATCCTACGAGCAGTACTTC.